This passage covers 9 T cell receptor beta chains from one sample sequenced in a study of blood T cell repertoires in COVID-19. Repertoires were generated with immunoSEQ multiplex PCR, while TCRdb's copy carries only in-frame clones and drops some. The table lists 120,000 to 150,000 clones, roughly 84% of them singletons, with about 5.1% in the top ten. The sequenced material came from peripheral blood. These receptor sequences come from a human donor in a cohort sampled during active COVID-19.

In this sample, this clone turned up once. The genes are TRBV29-1 and TRBJ1-1, with 7 bases lining up with TRBD1. Germline assignment: CDR1 SQVTM and CDR2 ANQGSEA. The length of the CDR3 is 12 residues. With V trimmed by 6 bases and J by 5 bases, 6 bases remained unmatched. CDR3 loop: CSVGRGGTEAFF. The CDR3 DNA sequence: TGCAGCGTGGGCAGGGGGGGGACTGAAGCTTTCTTT.

This chain joins TRBV6-5 and TRBJ2-2, with D uncertain. In germline, CDR1 is MNHEY, CDR2 SVGAGI. The CDR3 sequence is 13 residues long. The V and J ends lost 5 bases and 5 bases respectively, with 9 bases between them. CDR3 region: CASSPYMTGELFF. DNA of the CDR3: TGTGCCAGCAGTCCATACATGACCGGGGAGCTGTTTTTT.

The rearrangement links TRBV11-2 to TRBJ2-1; a weak D match, TRBD1 (5 bases). Germline lookup yields CDR1 SGHAT and CDR2 FQNNGV. V lost 4 bases, J lost 1 base, and 8 bases lay in between. CDR3 length: 14 amino acids. CDR3 protein: CASSSAGSYNEQFF. The CDR3 coding sequence is TGTGCCAGCAGCTCCGCAGGGTCCTACAATGAGCAGTTCTTC.

In its sample, this clone was seen once. The chain joins TRBV25-1 to TRBJ1-3; D gene ambiguous. V was shortened by 2 bases and J by 0 bases, with 8 bases between the two germline ends. CDR3 length: 15 residues. CDR1 is MGHDK, CDR2 SYGVNS, per germline. DNA of the CDR3: TGTGCCAGCAGTGAAGGCATCAGCTCTGGAAACACCATATATTTT. Protein sequence: CASSEGISSGNTIYF.

V and J are TRBV3-1 (or the pseudogene TRBV3-2) and TRBJ2-1; D is possibly TRBD2 (6 bases). Germline loops: CDR1 LGHDT, CDR2 YNNKEL (reference sequence). Trimming stripped 4 bases from V and 5 bases from J, with 12 bases between. The CDR3 loop spans 14 amino acids. The CDR3 here is CASSLIAEDNEQFF. The CDR3 DNA reads TGTGCCAGCAGCCTCATAGCGGAGGACAATGAGCAGTTCTTC.

The rearrangement links TRBV2 to TRBJ1-2, with 8 bases lining up with TRBD1. This CDR3 has 13 amino acids. V shed 6 bases, J shed 3 bases, and the junction held 3 bases outside the gene matches. Per germline, CDR1 SNHLY and CDR2 FYNNEI. In nucleotides, the CDR3 is TGTGCCAGCAGGTCAGGGGGCGACTATGGCTACACCTTC. Protein product: CASRSGGDYGYTF.

This chain connects TRBV29-1 to TRBJ2-1; TRBD2 aligns across 10 bases. The CDR3 extends over 15 amino acids. V dropped 7 bases and J dropped 4; count of bases not matched to a gene: 10. Germline assignment: CDR1 SQVTM and CDR2 ANQGSEA. The CDR3 here is CSGDLAGDRYNEQFF. The CDR3 DNA is TGCAGCGGGGATCTAGCGGGGGACCGATACAATGAGCAGTTCTTC.

V is TRBV6-6 and J is TRBJ2-5; the match to TRBD1 covers 7 bases. Germline CDR1 reads MNHNY; CDR2 reads SVGAGI (reference sequence). The CDR3 spans 14 residues. V was clipped by 5 bases and J by 4 bases; unmatched bases: 7. The CDR3, as DNA: TGTGCCAGCAGTACCCAGGGGGTCCGAGAGACCCAGTACTTC. The encoded protein is CASSTQGVRETQYF.

J is TRBJ2-7 and V is TRBV27; 7 positions agree with TRBD1. Germline V gene lookup returns CDR1 MNHEY and CDR2 SMNVEV (reference sequence). The CDR3 sequence is 14 residues long. The V and J ends lost 5 bases and 3 bases, in that order; junction bases with no gene match: 7. CDR3 bases: TGTGCCAGCAGTGCCCCAGGACAGGACTACGAGCAGTACTTC. Amino acids: CASSAPGQDYEQYF.